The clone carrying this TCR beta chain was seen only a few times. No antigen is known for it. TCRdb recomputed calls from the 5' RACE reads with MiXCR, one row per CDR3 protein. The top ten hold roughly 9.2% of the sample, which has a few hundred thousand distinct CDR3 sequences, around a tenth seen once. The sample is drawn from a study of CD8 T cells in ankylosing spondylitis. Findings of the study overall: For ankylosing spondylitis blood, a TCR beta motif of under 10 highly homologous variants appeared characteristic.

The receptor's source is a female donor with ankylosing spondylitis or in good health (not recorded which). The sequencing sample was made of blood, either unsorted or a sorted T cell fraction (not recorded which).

This chain's CDR3 is CASSLASPSYEQYF. CDR3 DNA: TGTGCCAGCAGCTTAGCTTCTCCTTCCTACGAGCAGTACTTC. This chain joins TRBV7-9 and TRBJ2-7, with no clear D. This CDR3 contains 14 residues. CDR1 and CDR2 from the germline V gene are SEHNR and FQNEAQ (reference sequence). V was clipped by 0 bases and J by 1 base, with 7 bases between them.